This T cell receptor (beta chain) came from a study of T cells in Graves' hyperthyroidism and ophthalmopathy. Overall study: Blood was drawn when the patient was first diagnosed and still untreated. General study results and limits: Blood also carried most thyroid clonotypes expanded above 0.001.

Amplified TCR beta CDR3 regions came from RNA transcripts. The HTBI primer set served for first-round RT-PCR of the TCR CDR3. TCRdb used MiXCR to reprocess the multiplex PCR reads, holding one entry per CDR3 protein. This table has 300,000 to 400,000 distinct CDR3 sequences, around 13% appearing once. The authors deemed Graves' hyperthyroidism stable absent ophthalmopathy progression within 18 months. PBMCs were collected from a 10 ml volume of fresh peripheral blood. This clonotype came up many times. What it recognizes is unknown. The V gene lost 0 bases and the J gene lost 5 bases, with 22 bases spanning the gap. CDR3 length: 18 amino acids.

The clonotype originates from a woman aged 25 to 39 with Graves' hyperthyroidism. V and J are TRBV12-3 or TRBV12-4 and TRBJ1-1; no reliable D call. Sample: blood. The CDR3 reads CASSLASGNRNFRTEAFF. The CDR3, as DNA: TGTGCCAGCAGTTTAGCGTCCGGGAATCGGAACTTTAGAACTGAAGCTTTCTTT.